What follows is one T cell receptor (beta chain) and its context. The clone's antigen remains unknown. The sample holds no much larger clone one base away, and base qualities are not on file. TCRbeta CDR3 regions were amplified from genomic DNA by means of the immunoSEQ Assay, a bias-controlled multiplex PCR. Processing in the source paper ran as follows. Within the assay, amplification of reference gene primers was used to estimate how many nucleated cells each sample contained. Sequence reads were collapsed and filtered to measure the absolute abundance of every unique TCRbeta CDR3 rearrangement. For each sample, productive Simpson clonality was calculated as the square root of Simpson's diversity index across productive rearrangements. Here the immuneACCESS table is served through TCRdb, limited to in-frame sequences with V and J called. Missing clones are a known gap in these copies; in checked studies unresolved V genes cover under half, and the rest lacks a known reason. Clone size and V and J calls were adopted from that table, with D and trimming inferred from the DNA. The sample has roughly 52,000 clones on record, roughly 86% of them singletons. The ten largest clones capture roughly 3.7% of the sample.

One collaborating source in Seattle enrolled patients while the patients were actively infected and followed the patients over time throughout the course of disease. Collaborating institutions collected whole blood in K2EDTA tubes following their own protocols. Collaborator samples were shipped for TCRbeta analysis as frozen whole blood, isolated PBMCs, or DNA extracted from either sample type. This sample was included in a study of blood T cell repertoires in COVID-19 (dated by TCRdb to 2020 to 2022). About the study as a whole: Samples from collaborators originated in the United States, Italy and Spain and spanned both the acute and convalescent phases of COVID-19. HLA class I and class II types, where available, came from metadata supplied by the sample provider rather than from assay-based typing. A de-identified subject ID, COVID-19 status, age in years and sex were almost always included in the sample metadata. The material from the prospective study consisted of cDNA or gDNA derived from T cells, B-cell-depleted T cells, or PBMCs. The samples were drawn from two sources: the first 160 participants of the ongoing ImmuneRACE study, and 1,254 subjects contributed by 6 global collaborators. The repertoires were released in a freely available public database intended as a resource for research on the immune response to SARS-CoV-2. Subjects who had been exposed to COVID-19, were actively infected with it, or had recovered from it provided the deeply sampled blood TCRbeta repertoires that made up the dataset. Paper-wide results and their limitations: The amount of clinical and demographic metadata varied by source and participant and was provided uncurated.

Cut back by 8 bases and 4 bases, the V and J ends lie 20 bases apart. The cysteine opens and the phenylalanine closes a CDR3 of 15 amino acids. Here the CDR3 DNA is all that survives: 45 bases in frame from base 1. Taken from the germline V gene, the CDR1 and CDR2 loops are MNHEY and SVGAGI. Sequenced input: peripheral blood. The chain couples TRBV6-5 to TRBJ1-2; the D segment could be TRBD1, given 5 matching bases. The receptor comes from a man aged 40-49 years with COVID-19, enrolled during active disease. The DNA reads as follows: TGTGCCAGCGTCTGGAGGGACCAAGGGAGCTATGGCTACACCTTC. It translates as CASVWRDQGSYGYTF.